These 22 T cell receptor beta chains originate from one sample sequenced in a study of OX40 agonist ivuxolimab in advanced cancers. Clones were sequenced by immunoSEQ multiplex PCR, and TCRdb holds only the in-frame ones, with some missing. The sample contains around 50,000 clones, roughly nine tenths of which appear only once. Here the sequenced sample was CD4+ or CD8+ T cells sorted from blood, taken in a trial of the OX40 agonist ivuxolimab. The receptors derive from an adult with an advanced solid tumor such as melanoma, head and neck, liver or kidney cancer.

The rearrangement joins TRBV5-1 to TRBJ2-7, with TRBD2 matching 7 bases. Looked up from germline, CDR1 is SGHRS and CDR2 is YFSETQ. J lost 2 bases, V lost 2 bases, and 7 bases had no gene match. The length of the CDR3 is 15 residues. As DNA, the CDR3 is TGCGCCAGCAGCTTCAGTTGGGGGGGGACCTACGAGCAGTACTTC. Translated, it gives CASSFSWGGTYEQYF.

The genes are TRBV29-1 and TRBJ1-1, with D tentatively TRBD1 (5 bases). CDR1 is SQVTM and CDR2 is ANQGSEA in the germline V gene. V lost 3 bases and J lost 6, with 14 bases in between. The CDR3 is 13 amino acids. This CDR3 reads CSVEYVGGAEAFF. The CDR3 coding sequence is TGCAGCGTTGAGTATGTGGGGGGGGCTGAAGCTTTCTTT.

The CDR3 region is CASSQTSGGASTQYF. CDR3 bases: TGCGCCAGCAGCCAGACTAGCGGGGGGGCTAGTACGCAGTATTTT. The chain combines TRBV10-1 with TRBJ2-3; TRBD2 matches at 14 bases. CDR1 WNHNN and CDR2 SYGVQD come from the germline V gene (reference sequence). The J segment lost 8 bases and the V segment lost 6 bases, leaving 7 bases of the junction unmatched. This CDR3 comprises 15 residues.

The CDR3 DNA reads as TGTGCCAGCAGCTCCGAGCCTAGCACAGATACGCAGTATTTT. This codes for CASSSEPSTDTQYF. The gene calls are TRBV7-8 and TRBJ2-3; D not resolved. This CDR3 has 14 residues. Trimming left V 4 bases short and J 0 bases short, with 8 bases between. Germline values: CDR1 SGHVS, CDR2 FQNEAQ.

The CDR3 sequence is CASSPGQINEKLFF. CDR3 bases: TGCGCCAGCAGCCCGGGACAGATTAATGAAAAACTGTTTTTT. The chain couples TRBV5-1 to TRBJ1-4; 7 nucleotides match TRBD1. This CDR3 contains 14 residues. Germline assignment: CDR1 SGHRS and CDR2 YFSETQ. With 4 bases clipped from V and 4 bases from J, the junction kept 4 bases outside the gene matches. Combining the CDR3 with reference TRBV5-1 and TRBJ1-4 gives the whole variable domain KAGVTQTPRYLIKTRGQQVTLSCSPISGHRSVSWYQQTPGQGLQFLFEYFSETQRNKGNFPGRFSGRQFSNSRSEMNVSTLELGDSALYLCASSPGQINEKLFFGSGTQLSVL.

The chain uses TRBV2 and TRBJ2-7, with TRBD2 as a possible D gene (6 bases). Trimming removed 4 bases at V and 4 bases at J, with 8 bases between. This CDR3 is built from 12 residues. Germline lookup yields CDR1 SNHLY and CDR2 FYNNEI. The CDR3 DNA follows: TGTGCCAGCAGTGCCGGGGGTTACGAGCAGTACTTC. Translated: CASSAGGYEQYF.

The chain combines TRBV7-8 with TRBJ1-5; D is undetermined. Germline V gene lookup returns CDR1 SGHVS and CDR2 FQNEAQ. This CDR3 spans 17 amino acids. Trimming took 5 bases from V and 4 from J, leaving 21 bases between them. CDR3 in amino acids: CASSISPGLWGNQPQHF. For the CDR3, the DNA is TGTGCCAGCAGCATATCCCCGGGTCTTTGGGGAAATCAGCCCCAGCATTTT.

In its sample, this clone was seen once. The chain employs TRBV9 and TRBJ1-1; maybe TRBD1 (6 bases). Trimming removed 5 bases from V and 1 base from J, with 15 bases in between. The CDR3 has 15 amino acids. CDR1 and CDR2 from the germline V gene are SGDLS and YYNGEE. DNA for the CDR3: TGTGCCAGCAGTTTTCTGGGGGGCGGGAACACTGAAGCTTTCTTT. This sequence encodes CASSFLGGGNTEAFF.

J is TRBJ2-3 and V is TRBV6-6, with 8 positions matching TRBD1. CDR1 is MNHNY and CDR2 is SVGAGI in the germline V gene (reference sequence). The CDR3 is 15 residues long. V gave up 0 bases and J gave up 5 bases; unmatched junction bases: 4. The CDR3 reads CASSYSDRVGDTQYF. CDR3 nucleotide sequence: TGTGCCAGCAGTTACTCGGACAGGGTAGGAGATACGCAGTATTTT.

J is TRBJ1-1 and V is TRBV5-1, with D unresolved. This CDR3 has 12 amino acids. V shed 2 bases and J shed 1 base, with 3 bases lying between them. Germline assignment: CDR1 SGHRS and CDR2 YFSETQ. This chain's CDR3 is CASSFENTEAFF. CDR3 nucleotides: TGCGCCAGCAGCTTTGAGAACACTGAAGCTTTCTTT.

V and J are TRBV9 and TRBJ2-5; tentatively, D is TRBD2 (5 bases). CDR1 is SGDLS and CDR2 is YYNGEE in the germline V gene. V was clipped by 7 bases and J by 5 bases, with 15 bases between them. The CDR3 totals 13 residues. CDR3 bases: TGTGCCAGCGGGTCCCTAGCCCTCGAGACCCAGTACTTC. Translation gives CASGSLALETQYF.

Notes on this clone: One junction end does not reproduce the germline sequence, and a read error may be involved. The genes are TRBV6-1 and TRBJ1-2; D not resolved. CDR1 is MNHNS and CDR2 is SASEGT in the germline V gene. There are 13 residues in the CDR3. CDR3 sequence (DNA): TGTGCCATCAGTGAAGAGAGTAACTATGGCTACACCTTC. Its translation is CAISEESNYGYTF.

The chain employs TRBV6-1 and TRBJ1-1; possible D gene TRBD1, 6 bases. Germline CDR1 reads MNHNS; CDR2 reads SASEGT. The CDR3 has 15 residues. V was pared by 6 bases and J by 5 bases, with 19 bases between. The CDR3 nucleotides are TGTGCCAGCAGGGGGGGGCCCGCCGATAATACTGAAGCTTTCTTT. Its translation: CASRGGPADNTEAFF.

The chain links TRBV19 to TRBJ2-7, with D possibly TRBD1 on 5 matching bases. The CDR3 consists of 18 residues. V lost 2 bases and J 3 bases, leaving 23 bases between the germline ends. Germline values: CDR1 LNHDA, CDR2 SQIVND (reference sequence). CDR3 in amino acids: CASSISGPTVGHYYEQYF. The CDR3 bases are TGTGCCAGTAGTATATCGGGCCCGACGGTGGGGCACTACTACGAGCAGTACTTC.

CDR3 loop: CASSQTGGGYGYTF. CDR3 bases: TGCGCCAGCAGCCAGACAGGGGGAGGGTATGGCTACACCTTC. This chain joins TRBV5-1 and TRBJ1-2; the match to TRBD1 covers 9 bases. Germline V gene lookup returns CDR1 SGHRS and CDR2 YFSETQ. The V gene end was trimmed by 4 bases and the J gene end by 5 bases; junction bases not matched to a gene: 6. The CDR3 has 14 residues.

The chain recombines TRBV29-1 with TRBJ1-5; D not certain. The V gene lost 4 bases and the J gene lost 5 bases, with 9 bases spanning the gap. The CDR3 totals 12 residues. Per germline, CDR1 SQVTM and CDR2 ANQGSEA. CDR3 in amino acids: CSVASADQPQHF. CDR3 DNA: TGCAGCGTTGCGTCGGCAGATCAGCCCCAGCATTTT.

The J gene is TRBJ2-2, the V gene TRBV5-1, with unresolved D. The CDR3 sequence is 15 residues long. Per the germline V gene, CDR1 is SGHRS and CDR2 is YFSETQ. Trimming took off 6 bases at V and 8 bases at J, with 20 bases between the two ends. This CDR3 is CASTTTQPSEGELFF. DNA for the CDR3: TGCGCCAGCACCACCACACAACCCTCAGAAGGGGAGCTGTTTTTT.

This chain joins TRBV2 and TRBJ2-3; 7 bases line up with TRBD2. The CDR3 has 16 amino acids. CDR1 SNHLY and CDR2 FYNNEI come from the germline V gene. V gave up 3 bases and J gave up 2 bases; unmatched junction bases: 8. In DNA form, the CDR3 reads TGTGCCAGCAGTGACATCTCGGGGGGATCCACAGATACGCAGTATTTT. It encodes CASSDISGGSTDTQYF.

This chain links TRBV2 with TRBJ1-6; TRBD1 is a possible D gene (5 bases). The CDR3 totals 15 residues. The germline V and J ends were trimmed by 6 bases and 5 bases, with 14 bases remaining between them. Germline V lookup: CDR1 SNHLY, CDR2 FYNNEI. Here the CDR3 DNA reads TGTGCCAGCAGAAGCACAGGCCTAGATAATTCACCCCTCCACTTT. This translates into CASRSTGLDNSPLHF.

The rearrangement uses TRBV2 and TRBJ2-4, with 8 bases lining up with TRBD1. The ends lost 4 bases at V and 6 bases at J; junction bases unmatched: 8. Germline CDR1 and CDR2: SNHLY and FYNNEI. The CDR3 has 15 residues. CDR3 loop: CASSGRTGSLNIQYF. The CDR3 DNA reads TGTGCCAGCAGTGGCCGGACAGGGTCTTTAAACATTCAGTACTTC.

This CDR3 reads CASSSLEREGTDTQYF. The CDR3 nucleotides are TGCGCCAGCAGCTCCCTCGAGCGGGAGGGCACAGATACGCAGTATTTT. The rearrangement links TRBV5-1 to TRBJ2-3, with 9 bases lining up with TRBD2. CDR1 and CDR2 (germline): SGHRS, YFSETQ. The trim removed 3 bases at V and 1 base at J, leaving 6 bases unmatched. The CDR3 totals 16 residues.

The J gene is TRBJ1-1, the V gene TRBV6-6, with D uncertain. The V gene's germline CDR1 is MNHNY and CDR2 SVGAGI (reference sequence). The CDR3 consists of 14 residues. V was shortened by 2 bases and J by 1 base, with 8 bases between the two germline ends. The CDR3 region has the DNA TGTGCCAGCAGTTACGGGTCTGCGAACACTGAAGCTTTCTTT. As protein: CASSYGSANTEAFF.